Listed below are T cell receptor beta chains from one sample, sequenced in a study of identical twins. MiXCR was run by TCRdb on the 5' RACE reads, yielding one entry per CDR3 protein. The repertoire has fewer than 500,000 distinct CDR3 sequences, roughly an eighth of them found once; the top ten carry approximately 1%. This sample was also put to use in a study of yellow fever vaccine responses in identical twins.

The sequenced sample was CD4+ T cells sorted from blood. The receptor source for this set is a woman between 18 and 30 years old in good health. Each CDR3 is given with its conserved first and last residue. The order of the fields is J gene, V gene, CDR3 length, clone size, D gene, CDR3 DNA, CDR3 protein. The D gene is left open where the match is weak. Clone size, where shown, is once, few, many, or a class for clones that have expanded.

>TRBJ2-5|TRBV7-2|15|NA|NA
TGTGCCAGCAGCTTGTCGCGGGGCAGGTTGGAGACCCAGTACTTC
CASSLSRGRLETQYF
>TRBJ2-3|TRBV5-1|22|NA|TRBD2
TGCGCCAGCAGCTCAAGAAACCCCGGGACTAGCGGGAGTGGTGGTGGCACAGATACGCAGTATTTT
CASSSRNPGTSGSGGGTDTQYF
>TRBJ1-4|TRBV12-3/TRBV12-4|17|NA|TRBD1
TGTGCCAGCAGTTTCCGGACAGGGACCCCGCTCAATGAAAAACTGTTTTTT
CASSFRTGTPLNEKLFF
>TRBJ2-7|TRBV19|15|few|NA
TGTGCCAGTAGTATAGTGGGAGCGGGCACCTACGAGCAGTACTTC
CASSIVGAGTYEQYF
>TRBJ2-1|TRBV7-7|16|NA|NA
TGTGCTAGCAGCTTAGGGTCTGGGGCCTTTTACAATGAGCAGTTCTTC
CASSLGSGAFYNEQFF
>TRBJ2-7|TRBV14|13|few|NA
TGTGCCAGCAGCCAAGAGGAACTTTACGAGCAGTACTTC
CASSQEELYEQYF
>TRBJ2-2|TRBV11-2|15|NA|TRBD2
TGTGCCAGCAGCCCGACTAGCGGAATCACCGGGGAGCTGTTTTTT
CASSPTSGITGELFF
>TRBJ2-7|TRBV2|13|many|NA
TGTGCCAGCAGCCCGACGGAGTCCTACGAGCAGTACTTC
CASSPTESYEQYF
>TRBJ1-2|TRBV7-2|13|NA|NA
TGTGCCAGCAGCCCCACTGCGGGCAATGGCTACACCTTC
CASSPTAGNGYTF
>TRBJ2-1|TRBV18|14|few|NA
TGTGCCAGCTCACCACCGACTACCCTCAATGAGCAGTTCTTC
CASSPPTTLNEQFF
>TRBJ2-7|TRBV30|15|NA|NA
TGTGCCTGGAGTAAGAGCCAACCTCTCTCCTACGAGCAGTACTTC
CAWSKSQPLSYEQYF
>TRBJ2-1|TRBV6-2/TRBV6-3|18|few|NA
TGTGCCAGCAGTTATCGGCCTTGGAAAACAGGGTCCTACAATGAGCAGTTCTTC
CASSYRPWKTGSYNEQFF
>TRBJ2-1|TRBV6-2/TRBV6-3|15|NA|TRBD2
TGTGCCAGCAACAAGGGACTAGCGGGAGGCCCACGGCAGTTCTTC
CASNKGLAGGPRQFF
>TRBJ2-1|TRBV6-2/TRBV6-3|15|few|NA
TGTGCCAGCAGTTACTCGCCAGGGTCCTACAATGAGCAGTTCTTC
CASSYSPGSYNEQFF
>TRBJ1-4|TRBV7-3|15|few|NA
TGTGCCAGCAGCTTAGGTGCCGGGCGTGATGAAAAACTGTTTTTT
CASSLGAGRDEKLFF
>TRBJ2-1|TRBV12-3/TRBV12-4|16|few|TRBD2
TGTGCCAGCAGTTGGCGTCGAGCGGGGGGTTACAATGAGCAGTTCTTC
CASSWRRAGGYNEQFF
>TRBJ2-2|TRBV29-1|15|few|NA
TGCAGCGTTGAAGATGGCAACGTGAACACCGGGGAGCTGTTTTTT
CSVEDGNVNTGELFF
>TRBJ2-4|TRBV15|13|NA|NA
TGTGCCACCAGCAGAGGGAGAGAAAACATTCAGTACTTC
CATSRGRENIQYF
>TRBJ2-1|TRBV12-3/TRBV12-4|14|NA|NA
TGTGCCAGCAGTCTCAAAGGGGGGGGCGGGGAGCAGTTCTTC
CASSLKGGGGEQFF
>TRBJ2-7|TRBV6-5|18|few|NA
TGTGCCAGCAGTTACTTGAGCGGAGAGACGATACCCTCCTACGAGCAGTACTTC
CASSYLSGETIPSYEQYF
>TRBJ2-7|TRBV25-1|14|NA|TRBD1
TGTGCCAGCAGTACTCCAGACAGGGCCAACGAGCAGTACTTC
CASSTPDRANEQYF
>TRBJ2-3|TRBV29-1|12|few|NA
TGCAGCGTTGGACAGCAGAAAGATACGCAGTATTTT
CSVGQQKDTQYF
>TRBJ2-3|TRBV28|17|NA|NA
TGTGCCAGCAGCCCAACTCGGACAAGTCTGAGCACAGATACGCAGTATTTT
CASSPTRTSLSTDTQYF
>TRBJ1-2|TRBV5-6|14|few|NA
TGTGCCAGCAGCCCTCGGGGGTGGGCCTATGGCTACACCTTC
CASSPRGWAYGYTF
>TRBJ2-1|TRBV5-1|18|many|TRBD1
TGCGCCAGCAGCTTGGTAGTCCTAGGACAGGGGCCCCGGCATGAGCAGTTCTTC
CASSLVVLGQGPRHEQFF
>TRBJ2-1|TRBV6-2/TRBV6-3|15|many|TRBD2
TGTGCCAGCACCGGACTAGCGGGAGCCTACAATGAGCAGTTCTTC
CASTGLAGAYNEQFF
>TRBJ1-1|TRBV18|13|NA|NA
TGTGCCAGCTCACCGGGGGGGTTCGCTGAAGCTTTCTTT
CASSPGGFAEAFF
>TRBJ2-7|TRBV9|13|few|NA
TGTGCCAGCAGCCGCCGCGGAAACTACGAGCAGTACTTC
CASSRRGNYEQYF
>TRBJ2-7|TRBV4-1|16|NA|NA
TGCGCCAGCAGCCAAGCCAGCGGAGGGAGCTCCTACGAGCAGTACTTC
CASSQASGGSSYEQYF
>TRBJ2-2|TRBV27|16|few|NA
TGTGCCAGCAGTTTACTACTCACGGGGAGCACCGGGGAGCTGTTTTTT
CASSLLLTGSTGELFF
>TRBJ2-5|TRBV4-2|18|few|NA
TGTGCCAGCAGCCGAGGCCCTGTTGCCCTTCCGAACCAAGAGACCCAGTACTTC
CASSRGPVALPNQETQYF
>TRBJ1-5|TRBV5-6|15|few|TRBD1
TGTGCCAGCAGCTCAGTGGGGACAGGAGGCCAGCCCCAGCATTTT
CASSSVGTGGQPQHF
>TRBJ2-1|TRBV2|14|few|TRBD2
TGTGCCAGCAGTGAGTGGACTAGCGGGAATGAGCAGTTCTTC
CASSEWTSGNEQFF
>TRBJ2-1|TRBV7-2|11|many|NA
TGTGCCAGCAGTTTGAGCGGTGAGCAGTTCTTC
CASSLSGEQFF
>TRBJ1-5|TRBV12-3/TRBV12-4|14|few|NA
TGTGCCAGCAGGCGGGCGGGAACCAATCAGCCCCAGCATTTT
CASRRAGTNQPQHF
>TRBJ2-3|TRBV11-2|18|NA|TRBD2
TGTGCCAGCAGCTTAAGAAGACTAGCGGGGGGGGGCACAGATACGCAGTATTTT
CASSLRRLAGGGTDTQYF
>TRBJ2-1|TRBV10-3|15|many|TRBD2
TGTGCCATCAGTGAGAGGTCTAGCGGACCCAATGAGCAGTTCTTC
CAISERSSGPNEQFF
>TRBJ2-7|TRBV4-2|15|NA|TRBD1
TGTGCCAGCAGCCAAGAGGGGACAGGGTCCGACGAGCAGTACTTC
CASSQEGTGSDEQYF
>TRBJ2-7|TRBV7-3|13|few|NA
TGTGCCAGCAGCTTAAAACACCCCTACGAGCAGTACTTC
CASSLKHPYEQYF
>TRBJ2-5|TRBV12-3/TRBV12-4|17|NA|NA
TGTGCCAGCAGTTTCCGGCAGGGTGTTGGGTGGCAAGAGACCCAGTACTTC
CASSFRQGVGWQETQYF